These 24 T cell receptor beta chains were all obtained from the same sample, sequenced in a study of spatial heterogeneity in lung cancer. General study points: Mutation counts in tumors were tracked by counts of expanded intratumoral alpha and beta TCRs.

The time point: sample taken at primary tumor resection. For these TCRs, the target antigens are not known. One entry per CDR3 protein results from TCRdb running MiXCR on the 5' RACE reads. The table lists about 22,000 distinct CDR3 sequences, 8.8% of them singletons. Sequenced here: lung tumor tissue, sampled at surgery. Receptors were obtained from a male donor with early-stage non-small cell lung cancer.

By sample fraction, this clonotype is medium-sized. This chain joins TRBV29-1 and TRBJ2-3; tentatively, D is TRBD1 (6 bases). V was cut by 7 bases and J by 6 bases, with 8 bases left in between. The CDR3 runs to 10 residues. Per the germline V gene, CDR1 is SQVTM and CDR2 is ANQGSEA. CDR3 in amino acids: CSAGADTQYF. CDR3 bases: TGCAGCGCAGGGGCGGATACGCAGTATTTT.

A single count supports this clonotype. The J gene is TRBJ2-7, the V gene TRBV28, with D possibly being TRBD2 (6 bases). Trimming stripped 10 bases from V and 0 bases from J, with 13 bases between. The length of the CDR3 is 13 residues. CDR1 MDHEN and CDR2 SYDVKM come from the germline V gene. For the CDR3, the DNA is TGTGCCACCGCCGGGGGTCCCTCCTACGAGCAGTACTTC. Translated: CATAGGPSYEQYF.

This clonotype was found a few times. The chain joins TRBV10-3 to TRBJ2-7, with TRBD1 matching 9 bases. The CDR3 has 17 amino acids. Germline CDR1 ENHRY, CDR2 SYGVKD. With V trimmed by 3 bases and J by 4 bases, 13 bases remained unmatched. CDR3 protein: CAISEPLRTGDQYEQYF. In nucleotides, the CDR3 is TGTGCCATCAGTGAACCTCTTAGGACAGGGGATCAATACGAGCAGTACTTC.

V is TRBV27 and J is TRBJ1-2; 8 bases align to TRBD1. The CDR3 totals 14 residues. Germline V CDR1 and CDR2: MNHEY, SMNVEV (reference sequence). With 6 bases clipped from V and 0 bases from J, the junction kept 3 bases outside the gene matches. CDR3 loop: CASSLQGANYGYTF. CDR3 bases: TGTGCCAGCAGCCTACAGGGGGCTAACTATGGCTACACCTTC.

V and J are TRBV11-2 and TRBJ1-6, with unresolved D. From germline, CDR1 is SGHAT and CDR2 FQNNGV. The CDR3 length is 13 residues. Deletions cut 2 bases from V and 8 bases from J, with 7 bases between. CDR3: CASSLLMDSPLHF. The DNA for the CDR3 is TGTGCCAGCAGCTTACTTATGGATTCACCCCTCCACTTT.

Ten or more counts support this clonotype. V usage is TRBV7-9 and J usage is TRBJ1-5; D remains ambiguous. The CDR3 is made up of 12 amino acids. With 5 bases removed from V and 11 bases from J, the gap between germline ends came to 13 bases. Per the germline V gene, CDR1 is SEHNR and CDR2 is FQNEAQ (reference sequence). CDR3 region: CASSAGLLAQHF. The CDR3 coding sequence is TGTGCCAGCAGCGCGGGATTATTGGCCCAGCATTTT.

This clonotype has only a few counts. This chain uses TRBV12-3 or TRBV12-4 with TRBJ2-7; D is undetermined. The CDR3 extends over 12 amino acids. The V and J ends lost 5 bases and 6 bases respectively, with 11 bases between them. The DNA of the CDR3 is TGTGCCAGCAGTCATTCCTCCCCCGAGCAGTACTTC. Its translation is CASSHSSPEQYF.

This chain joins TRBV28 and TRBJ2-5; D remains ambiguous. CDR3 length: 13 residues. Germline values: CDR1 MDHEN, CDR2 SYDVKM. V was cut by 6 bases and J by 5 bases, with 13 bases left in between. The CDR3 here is CASSRAAIETQYF. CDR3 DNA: TGTGCCAGCAGCCGGGCTGCTATTGAGACCCAGTACTTC.

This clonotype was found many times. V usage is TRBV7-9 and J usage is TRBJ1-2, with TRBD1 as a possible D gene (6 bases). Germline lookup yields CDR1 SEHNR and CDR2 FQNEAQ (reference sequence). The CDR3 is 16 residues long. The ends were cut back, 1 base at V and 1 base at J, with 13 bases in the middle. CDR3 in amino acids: CASSLVGGGHNYGYTF. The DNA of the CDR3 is TGTGCCAGCAGCTTAGTGGGCGGGGGCCATAACTATGGCTACACCTTC.

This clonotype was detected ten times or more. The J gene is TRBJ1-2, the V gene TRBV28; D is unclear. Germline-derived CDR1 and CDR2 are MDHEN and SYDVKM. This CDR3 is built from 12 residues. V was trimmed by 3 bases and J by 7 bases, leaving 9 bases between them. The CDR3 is CASSFWEAGYTF. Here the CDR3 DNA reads TGTGCCAGCAGTTTTTGGGAAGCTGGCTACACCTTC.

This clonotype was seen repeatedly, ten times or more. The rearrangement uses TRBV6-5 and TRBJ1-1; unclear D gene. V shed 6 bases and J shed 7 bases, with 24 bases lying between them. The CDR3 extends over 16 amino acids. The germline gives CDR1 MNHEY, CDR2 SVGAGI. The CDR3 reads CASRKLPGARSSEAFF. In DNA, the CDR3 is TGTGCCAGCAGAAAACTCCCCGGAGCCCGCTCTAGTGAAGCTTTCTTT.

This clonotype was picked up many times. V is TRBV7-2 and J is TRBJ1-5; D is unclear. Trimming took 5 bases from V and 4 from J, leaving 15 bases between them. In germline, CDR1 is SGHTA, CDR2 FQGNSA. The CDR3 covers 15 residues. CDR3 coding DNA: TGTGCCAGCAGCCCCCCCCGGCAGTTTAATCAGCCCCAGCATTTT. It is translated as CASSPPRQFNQPQHF.

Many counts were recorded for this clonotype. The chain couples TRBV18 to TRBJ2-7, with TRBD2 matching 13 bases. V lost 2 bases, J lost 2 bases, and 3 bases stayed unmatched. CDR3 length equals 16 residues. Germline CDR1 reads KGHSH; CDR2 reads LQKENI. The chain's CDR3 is CASSPDTSGGAYEQYF. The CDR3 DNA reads TGTGCCAGCTCACCAGATACTAGCGGGGGGGCCTACGAGCAGTACTTC.

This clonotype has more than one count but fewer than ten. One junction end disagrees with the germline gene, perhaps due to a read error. The CDR3 protein is CSARYSGGAGTDTQYF. The CDR3 region has the DNA TGCAGCGCTAGGTACAGCGGGGGGGCCGGCACAGATACGCAGTATTTT. V gene TRBV20-1 combines with J gene TRBJ2-3, with 10 positions matching TRBD2. CDR3 length equals 16 residues. Germline V CDR1 and CDR2: DFQATT, SNEGSKA (reference sequence).

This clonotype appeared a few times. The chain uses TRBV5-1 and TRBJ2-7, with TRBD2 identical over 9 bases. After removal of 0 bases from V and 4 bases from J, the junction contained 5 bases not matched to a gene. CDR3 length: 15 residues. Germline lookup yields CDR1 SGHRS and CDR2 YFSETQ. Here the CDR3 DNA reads TGCGCCAGCAGCTTGGGACTAGCGGAGACGTACGAGCAGTACTTC. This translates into CASSLGLAETYEQYF.

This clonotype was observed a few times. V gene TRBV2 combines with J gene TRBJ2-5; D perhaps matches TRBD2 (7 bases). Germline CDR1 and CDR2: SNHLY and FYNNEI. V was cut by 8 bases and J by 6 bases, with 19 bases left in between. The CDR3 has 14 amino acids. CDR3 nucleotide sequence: TGTGCCAGCGTCCAGGGAGGGGGAATGAAGACCCAGTACTTC. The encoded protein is CASVQGGGMKTQYF.

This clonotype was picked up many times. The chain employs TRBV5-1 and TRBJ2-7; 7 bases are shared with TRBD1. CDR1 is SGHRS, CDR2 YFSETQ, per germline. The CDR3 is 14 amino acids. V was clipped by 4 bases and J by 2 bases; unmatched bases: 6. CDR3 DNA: TGCGCCAGCAGCCGGGACAGTCACCCCTACGAGCAGTACTTC. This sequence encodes CASSRDSHPYEQYF.

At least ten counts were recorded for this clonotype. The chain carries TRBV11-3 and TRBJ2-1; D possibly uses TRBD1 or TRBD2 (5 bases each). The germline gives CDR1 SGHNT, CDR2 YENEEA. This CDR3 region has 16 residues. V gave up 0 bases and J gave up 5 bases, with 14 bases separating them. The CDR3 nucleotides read TGTGCCAGCAGCTTAGATAAGGGGACCGCTGACAATGAGCAGTTCTTC. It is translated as CASSLDKGTADNEQFF.

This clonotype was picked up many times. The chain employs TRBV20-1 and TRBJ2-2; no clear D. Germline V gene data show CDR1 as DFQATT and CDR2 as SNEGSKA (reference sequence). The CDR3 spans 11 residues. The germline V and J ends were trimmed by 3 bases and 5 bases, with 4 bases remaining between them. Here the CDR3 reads CSASRTGELFF. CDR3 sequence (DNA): TGCAGTGCTAGCCGTACCGGGGAGCTGTTTTTT.

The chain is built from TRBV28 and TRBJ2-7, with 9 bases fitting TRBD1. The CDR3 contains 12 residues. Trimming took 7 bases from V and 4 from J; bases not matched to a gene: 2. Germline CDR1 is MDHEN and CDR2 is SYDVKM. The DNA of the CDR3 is TGTGCCAGCAAGGACAGGGGATACGAGCAGTACTTC. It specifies CASKDRGYEQYF.

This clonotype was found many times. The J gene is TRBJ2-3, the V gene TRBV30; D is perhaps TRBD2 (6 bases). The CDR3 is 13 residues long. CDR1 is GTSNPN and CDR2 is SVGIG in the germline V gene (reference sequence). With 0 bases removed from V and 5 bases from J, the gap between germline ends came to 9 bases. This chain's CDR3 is CAWSVRRGDTQYF. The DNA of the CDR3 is TGTGCCTGGAGTGTACGGCGGGGAGATACGCAGTATTTT.

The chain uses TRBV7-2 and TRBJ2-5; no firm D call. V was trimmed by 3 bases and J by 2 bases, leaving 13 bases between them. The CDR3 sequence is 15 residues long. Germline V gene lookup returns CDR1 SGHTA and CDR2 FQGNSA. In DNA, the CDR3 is TGTGCCAGCAGCTTTAGTTCTGGTCGTCAAGAGACCCAGTACTTC. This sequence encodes CASSFSSGRQETQYF.

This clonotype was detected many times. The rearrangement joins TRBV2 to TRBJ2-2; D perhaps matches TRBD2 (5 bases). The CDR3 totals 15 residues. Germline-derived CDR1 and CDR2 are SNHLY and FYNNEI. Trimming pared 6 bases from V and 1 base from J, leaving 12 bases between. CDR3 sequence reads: CASRRGPENTGELFF. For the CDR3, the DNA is TGTGCCAGCAGGAGAGGGCCCGAGAACACCGGGGAGCTGTTTTTT. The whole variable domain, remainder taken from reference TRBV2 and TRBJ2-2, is EPEVTQTPSHQVTQMGQEVILRCVPISNHLYFYWYRQILGQKVEFLVSFYNNEISEKSEIFDDQFSVERPDGSNFTLKIRSTKLEDSAMYFCASRRGPENTGELFFGEGSRLTVL.

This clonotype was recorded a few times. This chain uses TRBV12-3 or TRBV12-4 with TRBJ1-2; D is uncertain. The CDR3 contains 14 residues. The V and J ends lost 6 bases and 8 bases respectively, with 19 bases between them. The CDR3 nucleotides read TGTGCCAGCAGACCCACCCGGGTCGGTGGCGGCTACACCTTC. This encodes CASRPTRVGGGYTF.